One and the same sample provided the 9 T cell receptor beta chains below, sequenced in a study of T-cell memory formation after mild COVID-19. TCRdb called the 5' RACE reads again in MiXCR, with one record for every CDR3 protein. The sample carries 350,000 to 550,000 distinct CDR3 sequences, approximately 18% recorded once. The sequenced sample consisted of PBMCs or a T cell subset sorted from them (not recorded which). These TCRs come from a man younger than 35 who had mild COVID-19 (a few samples of this study predate the infection). Cell type and time point are not known.

This clonotype has a single count. The chain is built from TRBV14 and TRBJ2-1, with D possibly matching TRBD1 (6 bases). Trimming removed 4 bases from V and 5 bases from J, with 9 bases in between. The length of the CDR3 is 13 residues. Per germline, CDR1 SGHDN and CDR2 FVKESK. The CDR3 DNA is TGTGCCAGCAGCCTTAACAGGGACAATGAGCAGTTCTTC. Translated, it gives CASSLNRDNEQFF.

This clonotype was seen a few times. The chain uses TRBV5-4 and TRBJ2-1; the D gene is possibly TRBD1 (6 bases). CDR3 length: 15 residues. With 2 bases removed from V and 2 bases from J, the gap between germline ends came to 11 bases. Germline CDR1 is SGHNT and CDR2 is YYREEE (reference sequence). CDR3 region: CASSFRGMPYNEQFF. DNA of the CDR3: TGTGCCAGCAGCTTCAGGGGAATGCCCTACAATGAGCAGTTCTTC.

This clonotype occurred a few times. The CDR3 DNA is TGTGCCTGGAGTACTAGCGGGGGCCCCTACAATGAGCAGTTCTTC. Translation: CAWSTSGGPYNEQFF. V gene TRBV30 combines with J gene TRBJ2-1, with 11 positions matching TRBD2. The CDR3 extends over 15 amino acids. The germline V gene encodes CDR1 GTSNPN and CDR2 SVGIG (reference sequence). After removal of 2 bases from V and 2 bases from J, the junction contained 2 bases not matched to a gene. The full variable domain, its missing parts supplied by reference TRBV30 and TRBJ2-1, is SQTIHQWPATLVQPVGSPLSLECTVEGTSNPNLYWYRQAAGRGLQLLFYSVGIGQISSEVPQNLSASRPQDRQFILSSKKLLLSDSGFYLCAWSTSGGPYNEQFFGPGTRLTVL.

The gene calls are TRBV20-1 and TRBJ2-1; D uncertain. The V end was cut by 0 bases, the J end by 10 bases, with 10 bases between. This CDR3 has 12 amino acids. Looked up from germline, CDR1 is DFQATT and CDR2 is SNEGSKA (reference sequence). CDR3 amino acids: CSARDPAAEQFF. The CDR3 DNA reads TGCAGTGCTAGAGATCCAGCCGCGGAGCAGTTCTTC.

This clonotype was recorded a few times. This rearrangement joins TRBV20-1 to TRBJ2-3; D is unresolved. Per the germline V gene, CDR1 is DFQATT and CDR2 is SNEGSKA (reference sequence). The CDR3 is made up of 15 amino acids. V shed 1 base and J shed 0 bases, with 11 bases lying between them. The CDR3 sequence: CSARGASPSTDTQYF. The DNA for the CDR3 is TGCAGTGCTAGAGGGGCCAGCCCTAGCACAGATACGCAGTATTTT.

Worth noting for this clonotype: The junction does not match germline at one end; this may be a read error. This chain uses TRBV11-2 with TRBJ2-5; TRBD1 is a possible D gene (6 bases). Per the germline V gene, CDR1 is SGHAT and CDR2 is FQNNGV. CDR3 size: 14 residues. Written as DNA, the CDR3 is TGTGCCAGCAGCTACCGGGACACCCAACAGACCCAGTACTTC. This gives the protein CASSYRDTQQTQYF. The whole variable domain, remainder taken from reference TRBV11-2 and TRBJ2-5, is EAGVAQSPRYKIIEKRQSVAFWCNPISGHATLYWYQQILGQGPKLLIQFQNNGVVDDSQLPKDRFSAERLKGVDSTLKIQPAKLEDSAVYLCASSYRDTQQTQYFGPGTRLLVL.

This clonotype was seen many times. The J gene is TRBJ2-1, the V gene TRBV12-3 or TRBV12-4; no definite D call. The V end lost 8 bases, the J end lost 7 bases, and 27 bases lay between the germline ends. The CDR3 has 17 amino acids. CDR3 sequence reads: CASRRGSRTESWNEQFF. The CDR3, as DNA: TGTGCCAGCCGCCGAGGATCTCGGACGGAATCGTGGAATGAGCAGTTCTTC.

A few counts support this clonotype. This chain uses TRBV7-3 with TRBJ2-2; D remains ambiguous. The V gene lost 4 bases and the J gene lost 7 bases, with 10 bases spanning the gap. This CDR3 comprises 13 residues. The germline V gene has CDR1 SGHTA and CDR2 FQGTGA. CDR3 in DNA: TGTGCCAGCAGCTCCATGTTAGGCGGGGAGCTGTTTTTT. Amino acids: CASSSMLGGELFF.

This chain connects TRBV20-1 to TRBJ1-1; 8 nucleotides agree with TRBD1. The CDR3 covers 13 residues. Germline CDR1 DFQATT, CDR2 SNEGSKA (reference sequence). After removal of 6 bases from V and 4 bases from J, the junction contained 7 bases not matched to a gene. For the CDR3, the DNA is TGCAGTGCCCTCAGGACAGGGCCCACTGAAGCTTTCTTT. This gives the protein CSALRTGPTEAFF.